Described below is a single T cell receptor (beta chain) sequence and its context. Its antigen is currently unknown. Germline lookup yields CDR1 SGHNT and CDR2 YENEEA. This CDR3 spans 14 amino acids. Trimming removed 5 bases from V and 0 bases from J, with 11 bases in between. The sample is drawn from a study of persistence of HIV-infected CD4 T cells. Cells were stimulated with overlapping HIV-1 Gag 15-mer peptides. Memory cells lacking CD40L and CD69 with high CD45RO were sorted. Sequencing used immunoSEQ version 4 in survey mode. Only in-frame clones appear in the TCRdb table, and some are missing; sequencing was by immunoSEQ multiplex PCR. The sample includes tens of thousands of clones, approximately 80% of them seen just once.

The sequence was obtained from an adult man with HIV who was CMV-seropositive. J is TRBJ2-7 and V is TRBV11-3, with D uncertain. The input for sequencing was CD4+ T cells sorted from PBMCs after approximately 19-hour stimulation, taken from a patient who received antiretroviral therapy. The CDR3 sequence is CASSPTPSSYEQYF. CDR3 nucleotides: TGTGCCAGCAGCCCCACTCCGAGCTCCTACGAGCAGTACTTC.